This is a list of T cell receptor beta chains from one sample in a study of spatial heterogeneity in lung cancer. MiXCR, applied by TCRdb to the 5' RACE reads, yields one record per CDR3 protein. In the table there are some 40,000 distinct CDR3 sequences, just over 3% of which are singletons. The sample in question was normal lung tissue next to the tumor, obtained at surgery. The receptors were gathered from a male donor with early-stage non-small cell lung cancer. Both conserved end residues are part of each CDR3. A D gene is named only where the DNA matches it firmly. Size tells how often a clone was seen (once, few, many) or the class of an expanded clone, and some rows leave it out.

>TRBV12-3/TRBV12-4|TRBJ2-5|NA|many
TGTGCCAGCAGTCCGCGGAACAACCAAGAGACCCAGTACTTC
CASSPRNNQETQYF
>TRBV2|TRBJ2-1|NA|many
TGTGCCAGCAGTGAAGACACTGCGCTTAATGAGCAGTTCTTC
CASSEDTALNEQFF
>TRBV5-5|TRBJ2-5|NA|many
TGTGCCAGCAGCGCGACTGCACAAGAGACCCAGTACTTC
CASSATAQETQYF
>TRBV27|TRBJ2-4|NA|many
TGTGCCAGCAGTTTATCCCCGGAGAACTCGGACAATTCGGGCAAAAACATTCAGTACTTC
CASSLSPENSDNSGKNIQYF
>TRBV18|TRBJ1-6|NA|many
TGTGCCAGCTCACCCGGTAGTGGGGATTCACCCCTCCACTTT
CASSPGSGDSPLHF
>TRBV27|TRBJ2-7|TRBD1|many
TGTGCCAGCAGTTCTACAGGGGCCCCTCTTTACGAGCAGTACTTC
CASSSTGAPLYEQYF
>TRBV14|TRBJ2-5|NA|many
TGTGCCAGCAGCCAAATGCTCCCCGCAGAGGTAGAGACCCAGTACTTC
CASSQMLPAEVETQYF
>TRBV5-1|TRBJ2-3|TRBD1|many
TGCGCCAGCAGCACCCCGACAGGGGGCGAGGGAGATACGCAGTATTTT
CASSTPTGGEGDTQYF
>TRBV10-3|TRBJ1-4|NA|many
TGTGCCATCAGGGAGGATTCTCGGGAAAAACTGTTTTTT
CAIREDSREKLFF
>TRBV6-5|TRBJ1-1|TRBD1|NA
TGTGCCAGCAGTTCAGGGGGTACTGAAGCTTTCTTT
CASSSGGTEAFF
>TRBV5-1|TRBJ2-3|NA|many
TGCGCCAGCAGCTTGGCCCCGGCTGGCACAGATACGCAGTATTTT
CASSLAPAGTDTQYF
>TRBV7-9|TRBJ2-1|TRBD2|many
TGTGCCAGCAGCTTAGGAACTAGCGGGAGGGCCGATGAGCAGTTCTTC
CASSLGTSGRADEQFF
>TRBV7-2|TRBJ1-3|NA|many
TGTGCCAGCAGCTTAGGCGGGGGAGCAGGAAACACCATATATTTT
CASSLGGGAGNTIYF
>TRBV29-1|TRBJ1-1|NA|few
TGCAGCGTGTCTTCTAGGGGCACTGAAGCTTTCTTT
CSVSSRGTEAFF
>TRBV27|TRBJ1-1|NA|many
TGTGCCAGCAGTCGGCGGGACTCCCTGATGACAAGAGGGAACACTGAAGCTTTCTTT
CASSRRDSLMTRGNTEAFF
>TRBV7-9|TRBJ2-1|NA|many
TGTGCCAGCAGCTTATGGGATGAGCAGTTCTTC
CASSLWDEQFF
>TRBV28|TRBJ2-3|TRBD2|many
TGTGCCAGCAGACGCGGGGGGCCAGGAACAGATACGCAGTATTTT
CASRRGGPGTDTQYF
>TRBV6-6|TRBJ2-5|NA|many
TGTGCCAGCAGTTACAACCCGGGACTCCTCGCTATAACCCAGTACTTC
CASSYNPGLLAITQYF
>TRBV3-1|TRBJ2-1|TRBD2|many
TGTGCCAGCAGCCAAGATGTGGGGGGGACTTACAATGAGCAGTTCTTC
CASSQDVGGTYNEQFF
>TRBV2|TRBJ1-1|NA|many
TGTGCCAGCAGTGCCCGTTGGTCGGGGCAAGGGACTGAAGCTTTCTTT
CASSARWSGQGTEAFF
>TRBV29-1|TRBJ2-3|TRBD1|many
TGCAGCGTTGGGACAGGGGGCGTTTTGAGGGGAGATACGCAGTATTTT
CSVGTGGVLRGDTQYF
>TRBV10-2|TRBJ1-5|NA|many
TGCGCCAGCAGTGCCACGAGGGGCAATCAGCCCCAGCATTTT
CASSATRGNQPQHF
>TRBV29-1|TRBJ1-3|NA|many
TGCAGCGTCCGACAGGCAGCTGGAAACACCATATATTTT
CSVRQAAGNTIYF